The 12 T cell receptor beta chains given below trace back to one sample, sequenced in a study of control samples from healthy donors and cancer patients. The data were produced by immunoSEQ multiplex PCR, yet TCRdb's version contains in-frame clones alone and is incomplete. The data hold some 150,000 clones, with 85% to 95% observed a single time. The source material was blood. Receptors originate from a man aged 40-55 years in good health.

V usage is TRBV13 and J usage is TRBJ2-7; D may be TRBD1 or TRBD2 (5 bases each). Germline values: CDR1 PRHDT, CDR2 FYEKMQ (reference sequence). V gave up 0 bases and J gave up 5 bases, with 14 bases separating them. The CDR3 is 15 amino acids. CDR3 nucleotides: TGTGCCAGCAGCTTAGGAGGTAGAGGGGACGACGAGCAGTACTTC. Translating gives CASSLGGRGDDEQYF.

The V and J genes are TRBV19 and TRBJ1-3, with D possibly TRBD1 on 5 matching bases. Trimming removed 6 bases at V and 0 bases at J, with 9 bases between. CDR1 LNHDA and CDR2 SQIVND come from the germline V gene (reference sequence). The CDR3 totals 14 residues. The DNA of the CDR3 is TGTGCCAGTAGGCGGACAACCTCTGGAAACACCATATATTTT. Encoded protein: CASRRTTSGNTIYF. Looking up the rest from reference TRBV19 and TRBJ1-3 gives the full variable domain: DGGITQSPKYLFRKEGQNVTLSCEQNLNHDAMYWYRQDPGQGLRLIYYSQIVNDFQKGDIAEGYSVSREKKESFPLTVTSAQKNPTAFYLCASRRTTSGNTIYFGEGSWLTVV.

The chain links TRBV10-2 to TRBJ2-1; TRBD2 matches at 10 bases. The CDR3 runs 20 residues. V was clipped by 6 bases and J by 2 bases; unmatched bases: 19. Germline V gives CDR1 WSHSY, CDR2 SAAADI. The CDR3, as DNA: TGCGCCAGCAGGGGGTCTGGGTCGACTAGCGGGCCTGGAGCCTACAATGAGCAGTTCTTC. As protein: CASRGSGSTSGPGAYNEQFF.

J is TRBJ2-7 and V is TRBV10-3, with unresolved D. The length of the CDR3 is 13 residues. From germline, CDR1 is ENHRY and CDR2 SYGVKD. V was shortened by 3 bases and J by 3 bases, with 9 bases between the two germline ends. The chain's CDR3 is CAISEGASYEQYF. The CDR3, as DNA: TGTGCCATCAGTGAAGGCGCGAGCTACGAGCAGTACTTC.

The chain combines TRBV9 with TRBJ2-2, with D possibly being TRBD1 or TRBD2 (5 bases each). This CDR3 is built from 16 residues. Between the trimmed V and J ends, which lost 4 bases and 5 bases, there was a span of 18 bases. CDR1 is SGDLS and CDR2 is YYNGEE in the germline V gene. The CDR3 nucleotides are TGTGCCAGCAGCCACGGGACCGCCAGAGGGACCGGGGAGCTGTTTTTT. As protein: CASSHGTARGTGELFF.

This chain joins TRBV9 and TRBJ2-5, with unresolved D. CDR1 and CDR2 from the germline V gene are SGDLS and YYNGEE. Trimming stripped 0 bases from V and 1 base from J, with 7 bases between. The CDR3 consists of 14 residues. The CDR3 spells CASSVGRVQETQYF. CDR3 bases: TGTGCCAGCAGCGTAGGTAGGGTCCAAGAGACCCAGTACTTC. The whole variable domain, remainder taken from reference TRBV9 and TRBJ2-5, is DSGVTQTPKHLITATGQRVTLRCSPRSGDLSVYWYQQSLDQGLQFLIQYYNGEERAKGNILERFSAQQFPDLHSELNLSSLELGDSALYFCASSVGRVQETQYFGPGTRLLVL.

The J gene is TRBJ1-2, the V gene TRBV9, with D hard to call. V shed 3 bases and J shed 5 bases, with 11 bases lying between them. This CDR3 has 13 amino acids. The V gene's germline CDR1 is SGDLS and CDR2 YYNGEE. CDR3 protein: CASSGAAAYGYTF. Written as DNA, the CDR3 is TGTGCCAGCAGCGGGGCCGCAGCTTATGGCTACACCTTC.

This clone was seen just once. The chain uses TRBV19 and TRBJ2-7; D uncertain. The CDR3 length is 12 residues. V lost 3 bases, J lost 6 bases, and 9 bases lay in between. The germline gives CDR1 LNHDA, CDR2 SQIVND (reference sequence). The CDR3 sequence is CASSMGSGEQYF. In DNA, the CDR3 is TGTGCCAGTAGTATGGGGTCGGGCGAGCAGTACTTC.

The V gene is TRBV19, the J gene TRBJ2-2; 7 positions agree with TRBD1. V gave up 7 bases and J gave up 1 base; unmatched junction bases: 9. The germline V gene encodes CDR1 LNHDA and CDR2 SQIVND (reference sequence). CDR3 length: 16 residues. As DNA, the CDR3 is TGTGCCAGTACCGACCCCGGGACAGTGAACACCGGGGAGCTGTTTTTT. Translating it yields CASTDPGTVNTGELFF.

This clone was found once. This CDR3 is CASSDGAGIDGYTF. DNA for the CDR3: TGTGCCAGCAGTGACGGGGCAGGCATCGATGGCTACACCTTC. V gene TRBV6-1 combines with J gene TRBJ1-2; a weak D match, TRBD1 (5 bases). This CDR3 is built from 14 residues. Trimming cost V 3 bases and J 6 bases, with 14 bases left between them. CDR1 is MNHNS and CDR2 is SASEGT in the germline V gene.

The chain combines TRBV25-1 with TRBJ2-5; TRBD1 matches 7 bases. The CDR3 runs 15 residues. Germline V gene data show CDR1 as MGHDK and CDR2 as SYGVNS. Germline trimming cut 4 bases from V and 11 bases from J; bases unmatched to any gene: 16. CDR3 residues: CASSAYLQGTWTQYF. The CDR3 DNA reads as TGTGCCAGCAGTGCATACTTACAGGGGACCTGGACTCAGTACTTC.

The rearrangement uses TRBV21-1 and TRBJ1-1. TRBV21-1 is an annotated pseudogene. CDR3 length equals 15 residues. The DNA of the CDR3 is TGTGCCAGCAGCACGGGGATGTACAGGAACACTGAAGCTTTCTTT. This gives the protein CASSTGMYRNTEAFF.